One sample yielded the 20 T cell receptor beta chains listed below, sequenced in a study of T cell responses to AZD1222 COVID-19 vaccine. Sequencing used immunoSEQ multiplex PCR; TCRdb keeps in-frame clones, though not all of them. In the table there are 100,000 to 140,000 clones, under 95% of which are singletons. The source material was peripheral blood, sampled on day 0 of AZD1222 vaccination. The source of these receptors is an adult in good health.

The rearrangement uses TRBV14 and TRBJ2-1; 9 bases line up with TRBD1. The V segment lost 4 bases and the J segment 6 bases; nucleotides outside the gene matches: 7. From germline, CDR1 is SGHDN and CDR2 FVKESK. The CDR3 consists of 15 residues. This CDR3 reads CASSRGDRVVNEQFF. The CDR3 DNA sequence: TGTGCCAGCAGCCGCGGGGACAGGGTGGTCAATGAGCAGTTCTTC.

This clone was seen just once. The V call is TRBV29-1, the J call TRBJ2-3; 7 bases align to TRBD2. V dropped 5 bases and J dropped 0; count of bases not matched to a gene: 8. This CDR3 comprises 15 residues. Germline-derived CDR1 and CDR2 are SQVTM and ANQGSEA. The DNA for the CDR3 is TGCAGCGTTCCACCGGGACTAACTAGCACAGATACGCAGTATTTT. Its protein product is CSVPPGLTSTDTQYF.

In DNA form, the CDR3 reads TGCGCCAGCAGCCCCCTCAGGGCAGGGACCAGCTCCTACGAGCAGTACTTC. It is translated as CASSPLRAGTSSYEQYF. J is TRBJ2-7 and V is TRBV5-1; possibly TRBD1 or TRBD2 for D (5 bases each). The germline CDR1 and CDR2 sequences are SGHRS and YFSETQ. The CDR3 has 17 amino acids. V lost 4 bases and J 0 bases, leaving 20 bases between the germline ends.

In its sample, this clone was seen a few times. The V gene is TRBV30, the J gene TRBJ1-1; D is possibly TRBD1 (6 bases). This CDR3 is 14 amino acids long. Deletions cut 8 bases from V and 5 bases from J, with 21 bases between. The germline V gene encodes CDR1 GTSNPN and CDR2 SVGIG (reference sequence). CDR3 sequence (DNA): TGTGCCGGGGGCCCAATTCCAACAGGAACTGAAGCTTTCTTT. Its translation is CAGGPIPTGTEAFF.

CDR3 protein: CASTLDSGNTIYF. The CDR3 DNA reads TGTGCCAGCACCTTGGACTCTGGAAACACCATATATTTT. This chain connects TRBV12-3 or TRBV12-4 to TRBJ1-3, with D unresolved. The CDR3 is made up of 13 amino acids. V was cut by 7 bases and J by 0 bases, with 7 bases left in between.

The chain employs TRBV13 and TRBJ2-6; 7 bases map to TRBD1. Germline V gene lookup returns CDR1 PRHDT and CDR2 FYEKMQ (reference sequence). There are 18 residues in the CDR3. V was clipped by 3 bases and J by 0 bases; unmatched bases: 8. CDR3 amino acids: CASSFLGQRVSGANVLTF. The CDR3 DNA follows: TGTGCCAGCAGCTTCTTGGGACAGAGAGTCTCTGGGGCCAACGTCCTGACTTTC.

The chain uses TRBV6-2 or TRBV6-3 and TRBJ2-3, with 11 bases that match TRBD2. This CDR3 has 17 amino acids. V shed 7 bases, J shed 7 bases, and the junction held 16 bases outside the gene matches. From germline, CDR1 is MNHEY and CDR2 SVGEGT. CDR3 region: CASIPRGGLADGNTQYF. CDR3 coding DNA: TGTGCCAGCATCCCAAGGGGGGGACTAGCGGATGGGAATACGCAGTATTTT.

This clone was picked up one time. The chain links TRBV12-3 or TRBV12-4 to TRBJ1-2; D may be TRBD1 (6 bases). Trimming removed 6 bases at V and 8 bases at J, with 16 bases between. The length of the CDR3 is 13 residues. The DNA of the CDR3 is TGTGCCAGCAGCCTAGGGGGGCTGGGGGGCTACACCTTC. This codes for CASSLGGLGGYTF.

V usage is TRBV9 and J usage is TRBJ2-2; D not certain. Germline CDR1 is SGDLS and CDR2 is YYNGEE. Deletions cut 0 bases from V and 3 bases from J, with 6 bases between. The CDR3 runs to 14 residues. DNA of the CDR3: TGTGCCAGCAGCGTAGCGGGTTACACCGGGGAGCTGTTTTTT. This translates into CASSVAGYTGELFF.

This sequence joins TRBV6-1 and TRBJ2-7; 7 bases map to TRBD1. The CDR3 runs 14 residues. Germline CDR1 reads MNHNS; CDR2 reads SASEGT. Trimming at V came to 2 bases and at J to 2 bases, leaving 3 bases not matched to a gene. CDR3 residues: CASSEPGQAYEQYF. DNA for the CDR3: TGTGCCAGCAGTGAACCCGGACAGGCCTACGAGCAGTACTTC.

The CDR3 DNA follows: TGCAGTGCTAGTTTGGGGACAGTTTCCACTGAAGCTTTCTTT. Translating it yields CSASLGTVSTEAFF. V usage is TRBV20-1 and J usage is TRBJ1-1, with 7 bases matching TRBD1. Germline V lookup: CDR1 DFQATT, CDR2 SNEGSKA (reference sequence). V was pared by 3 bases and J by 4 bases, with 8 bases of the junction left unmatched. This CDR3 comprises 14 residues.

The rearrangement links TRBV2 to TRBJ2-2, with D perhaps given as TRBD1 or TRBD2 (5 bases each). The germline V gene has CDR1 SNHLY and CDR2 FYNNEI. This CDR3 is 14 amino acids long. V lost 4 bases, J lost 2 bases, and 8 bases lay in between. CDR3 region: CASSGGGNTGELFF. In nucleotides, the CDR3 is TGTGCCAGCAGTGGTGGGGGAAACACCGGGGAGCTGTTTTTT.

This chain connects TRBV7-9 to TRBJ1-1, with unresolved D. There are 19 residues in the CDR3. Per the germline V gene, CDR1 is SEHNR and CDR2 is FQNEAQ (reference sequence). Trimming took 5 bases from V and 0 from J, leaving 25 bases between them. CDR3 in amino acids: CASSPAERGWSNVNTEAFF. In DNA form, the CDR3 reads TGTGCCAGCAGCCCGGCGGAACGGGGTTGGTCTAACGTGAACACTGAAGCTTTCTTT.

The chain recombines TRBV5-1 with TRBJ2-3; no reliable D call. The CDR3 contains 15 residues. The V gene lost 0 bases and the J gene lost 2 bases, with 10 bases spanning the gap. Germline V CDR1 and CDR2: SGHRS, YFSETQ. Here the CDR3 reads CASSLGQMSTDTQYF. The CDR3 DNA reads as TGCGCCAGCAGCTTGGGTCAGATGTCCACAGATACGCAGTATTTT.

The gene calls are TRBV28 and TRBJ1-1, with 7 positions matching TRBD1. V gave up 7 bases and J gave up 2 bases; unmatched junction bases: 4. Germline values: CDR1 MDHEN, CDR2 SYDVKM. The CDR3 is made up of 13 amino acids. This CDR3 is CASTGTANTEAFF. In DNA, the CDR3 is TGTGCCAGCACCGGGACAGCCAACACTGAAGCTTTCTTT. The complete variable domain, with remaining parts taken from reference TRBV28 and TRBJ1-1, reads DVKVTQSSRYLVKRTGEKVFLECVQDMDHENMFWYRQDPGLGLRLIYFSYDVKMKEKGDIPEGYSVSREKKERFSLILESASTNQTSMYLCASTGTANTEAFFGQGTRLTVV.

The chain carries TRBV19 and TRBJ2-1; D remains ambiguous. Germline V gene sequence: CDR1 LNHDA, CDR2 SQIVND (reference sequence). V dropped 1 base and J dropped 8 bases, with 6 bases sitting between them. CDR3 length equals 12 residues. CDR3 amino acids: CASSIGGHEQFF. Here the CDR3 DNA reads TGTGCCAGTAGTATAGGCGGACATGAGCAGTTCTTC.

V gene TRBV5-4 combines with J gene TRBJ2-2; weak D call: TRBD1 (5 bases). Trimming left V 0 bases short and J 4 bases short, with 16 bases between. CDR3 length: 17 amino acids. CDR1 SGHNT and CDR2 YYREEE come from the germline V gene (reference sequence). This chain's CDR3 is CASSLGGLHTTTGELFF. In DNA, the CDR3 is TGTGCCAGCAGCTTGGGGGGCTTACATACAACCACCGGGGAGCTGTTTTTT.

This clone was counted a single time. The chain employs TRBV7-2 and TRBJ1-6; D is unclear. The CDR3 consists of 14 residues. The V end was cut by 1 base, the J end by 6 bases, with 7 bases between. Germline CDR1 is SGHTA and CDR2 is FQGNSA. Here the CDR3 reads CASSLVGFNSPLHF. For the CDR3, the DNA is TGTGCCAGCAGCTTAGTAGGGTTTAATTCACCCCTCCACTTT.

CDR3 residues: CASSLVPSSGELFF. CDR3 DNA sequence: TGTGCCAGCAGCTTAGTTCCTAGTTCAGGGGAGCTGTTTTTT. This chain links TRBV7-2 with TRBJ2-2; D gene uncertain. CDR3 length equals 14 residues. The germline V gene encodes CDR1 SGHTA and CDR2 FQGNSA. Trimming shortened V by 1 base and J by 8 bases, and 11 bases separated the two germline ends.

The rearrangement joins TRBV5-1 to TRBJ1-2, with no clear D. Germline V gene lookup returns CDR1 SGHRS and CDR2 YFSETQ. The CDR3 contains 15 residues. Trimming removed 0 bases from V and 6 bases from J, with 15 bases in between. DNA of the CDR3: TGCGCCAGCAGCTTGGCCGGCGGGCCCGGGGATGGCTACACCTTC. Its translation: CASSLAGGPGDGYTF.